This TCR beta chain stems from a study of chemoradiotherapy in HPV16-positive cancers (dated by TCRdb to 2022 to 2024). Regarding the study in general: Candidate HPV-specific T-cell clones and common TCR motifs were defined by functional T-cell assays performed on cells from a couple of HPV16-positive patients. The study asked whether T-cell immunity to the HPV oncoproteins E6 and E7 changes during chemoradiotherapy and whether this immunity affects survival. Next, the candidate HPV-specific TCRs and motifs were followed in TCR repertoires from around 90 patients with HPV-related cancers. Overall results and qualifications from the work: The functional definition of HPV-specific T cells was derived from only a couple of HPV16-positive patients, and the survival association was reported for HPV16-positive patients. In HPV16-positive patients, expansion of HPV-responsive T cells during chemoradiotherapy was found to be associated with improved recurrence-free survival. Expansion of candidate HPV-specific clones and E7-related TCR motifs was observed in the tumor microenvironment during treatment, whereas no such expansion was observed for non-HPV-specific T cells.

Libraries were prepared through the immunoSEQ multiplex PCR assay. In TCRdb, the immuneACCESS table is reduced to in-frame sequences with V and J assigned. These tables do not hold every clone; where another copy was compared, an unresolved V gene accounts for under half, and the others remain unexplained. This sample comprises over 20,000 clones, around 75% of them detected only once. The ten largest clonotypes hold about 2.4% of the sample. Repertoires were sampled multiple times during chemoradiotherapy, which allowed clonal expansion in the tumor microenvironment to be followed. This clone was seen a few times. Its specific antigen is unknown. Within one base of it there is no much larger clone, and no base qualities were kept. The CDR3 runs 14 residues from the cysteine to the phenylalanine. The retained sequence is limited to the CDR3, 42 bases, with the frame set at the first base. The germline V gene (reference sequence) gives CDR1 as MNHEY and CDR2 as SMNVEV. V lost 5 bases and J lost 2 bases; the stretch between them is 10 bases long.

The material was obtained from a patient who underwent chemoradiotherapy. This receptor was obtained from a human donor with HPV-associated anogenital cancer. The rearranged segments are TRBV27 and TRBJ1-5, with the D segment identity uncertain. The bases are TGTGCCAGCAGTCCCACATCTGGCAATCAGCCCCAGCATTTT. Its translation reads: CASSPTSGNQPQHF.